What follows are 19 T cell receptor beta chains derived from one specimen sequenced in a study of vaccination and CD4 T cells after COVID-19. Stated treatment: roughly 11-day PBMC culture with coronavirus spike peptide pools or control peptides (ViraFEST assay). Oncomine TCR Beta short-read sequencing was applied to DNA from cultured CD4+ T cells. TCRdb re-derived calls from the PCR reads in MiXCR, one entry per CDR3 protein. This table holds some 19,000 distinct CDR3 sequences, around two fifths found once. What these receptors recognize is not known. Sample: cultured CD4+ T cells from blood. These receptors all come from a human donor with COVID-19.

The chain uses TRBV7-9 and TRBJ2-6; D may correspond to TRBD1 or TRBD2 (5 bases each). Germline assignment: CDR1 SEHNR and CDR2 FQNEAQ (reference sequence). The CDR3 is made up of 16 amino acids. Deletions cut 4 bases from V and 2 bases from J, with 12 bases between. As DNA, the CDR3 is TGTGCCAGCAGCTACCTCTTGGGGGCTGGGGCCAACGTCCTGACTTTC. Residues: CASSYLLGAGANVLTF.

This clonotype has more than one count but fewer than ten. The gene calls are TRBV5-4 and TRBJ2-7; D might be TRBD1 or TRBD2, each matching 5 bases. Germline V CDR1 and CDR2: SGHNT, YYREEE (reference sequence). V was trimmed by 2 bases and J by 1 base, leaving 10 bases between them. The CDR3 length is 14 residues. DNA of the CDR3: TGTGCCAGCAGCTTTTCGGGACCTTCCTACGAGCAGTACTTC. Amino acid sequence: CASSFSGPSYEQYF. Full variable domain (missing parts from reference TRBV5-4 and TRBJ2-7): ETGVTQSPTHLIKTRGQQVTLRCSSQSGHNTVSWYQQALGQGPQFIFQYYREEENGRGNFPPRFSGLQFPNYSSELNVNALELDDSALYLCASSFSGPSYEQYFGPGTRLTVT.

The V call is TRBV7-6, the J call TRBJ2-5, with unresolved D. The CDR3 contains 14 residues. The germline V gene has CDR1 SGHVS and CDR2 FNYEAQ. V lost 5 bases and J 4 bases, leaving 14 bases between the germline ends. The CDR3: CASSRAVGGETQYF. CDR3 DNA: TGTGCCAGCAGCCGCGCGGTCGGCGGAGAGACCCAGTACTTC.

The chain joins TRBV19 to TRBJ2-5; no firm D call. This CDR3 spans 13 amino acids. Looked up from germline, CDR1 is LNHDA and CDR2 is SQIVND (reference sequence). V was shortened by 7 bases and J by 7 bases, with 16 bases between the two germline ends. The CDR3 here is CASMAQAKGTQYF. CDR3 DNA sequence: TGTGCCAGTATGGCGCAGGCTAAGGGGACCCAGTACTTC. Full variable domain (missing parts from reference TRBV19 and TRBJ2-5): DGGITQSPKYLFRKEGQNVTLSCEQNLNHDAMYWYRQDPGQGLRLIYYSQIVNDFQKGDIAEGYSVSREKKESFPLTVTSAQKNPTAFYLCASMAQAKGTQYFGPGTRLLVL.

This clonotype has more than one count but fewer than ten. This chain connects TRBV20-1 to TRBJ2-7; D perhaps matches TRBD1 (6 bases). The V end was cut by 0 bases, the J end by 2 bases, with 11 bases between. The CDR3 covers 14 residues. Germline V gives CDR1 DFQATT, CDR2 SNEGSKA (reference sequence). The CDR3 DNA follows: TGCAGTGCTAGAGATGCCAGGGGTACCTACGAGCAGTACTTC. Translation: CSARDARGTYEQYF.

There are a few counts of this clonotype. The CDR3 loop is CSAPGTGKEKLFF. The CDR3 region has the DNA TGCAGTGCGCCCGGGACAGGGAAGGAAAAACTGTTTTTT. The V gene is TRBV20-1, the J gene TRBJ1-4; 9 bases align to TRBD1. The junction had 7 bases not matched to a gene; V was cut back by 6 bases and J by 8 bases. Looked up from germline, CDR1 is DFQATT and CDR2 is SNEGSKA (reference sequence). This CDR3 has 13 amino acids.

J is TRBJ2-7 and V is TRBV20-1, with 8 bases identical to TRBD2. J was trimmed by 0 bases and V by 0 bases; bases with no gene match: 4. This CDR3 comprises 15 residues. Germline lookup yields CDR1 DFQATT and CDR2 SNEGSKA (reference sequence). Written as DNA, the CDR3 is TGCAGTGCTAGAGATGCGGGACTAGGCTCCTACGAGCAGTACTTC. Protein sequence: CSARDAGLGSYEQYF.

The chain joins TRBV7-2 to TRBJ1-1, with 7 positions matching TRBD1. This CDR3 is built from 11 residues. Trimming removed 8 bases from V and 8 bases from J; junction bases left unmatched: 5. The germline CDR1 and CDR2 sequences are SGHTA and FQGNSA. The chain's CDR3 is CASHKGQEAFF. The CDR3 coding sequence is TGTGCCAGCCACAAGGGACAGGAAGCTTTCTTT.

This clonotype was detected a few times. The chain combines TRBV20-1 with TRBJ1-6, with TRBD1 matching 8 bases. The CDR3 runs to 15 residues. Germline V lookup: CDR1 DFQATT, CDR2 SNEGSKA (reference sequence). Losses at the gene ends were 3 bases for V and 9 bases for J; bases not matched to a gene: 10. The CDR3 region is CSARDRTGQASPLHF. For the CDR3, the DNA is TGCAGTGCTAGGGACCGGACAGGGCAAGCTTCACCCCTCCACTTT.

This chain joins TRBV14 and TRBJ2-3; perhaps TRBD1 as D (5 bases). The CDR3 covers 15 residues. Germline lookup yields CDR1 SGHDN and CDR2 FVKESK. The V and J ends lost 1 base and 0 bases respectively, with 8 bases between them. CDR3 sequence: CASSQGKGSTDTQYF. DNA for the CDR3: TGTGCCAGCAGCCAAGGGAAGGGGAGCACAGATACGCAGTATTTT.

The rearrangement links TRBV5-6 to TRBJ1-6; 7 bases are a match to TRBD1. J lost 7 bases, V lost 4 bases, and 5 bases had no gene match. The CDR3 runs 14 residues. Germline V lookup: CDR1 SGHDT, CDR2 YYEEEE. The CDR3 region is CASSQGQKNSPLHF. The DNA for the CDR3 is TGTGCCAGCAGCCAGGGACAGAAGAATTCACCCCTCCACTTT. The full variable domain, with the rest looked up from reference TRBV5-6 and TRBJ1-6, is DAGVTQSPTHLIKTRGQQVTLRCSPKSGHDTVSWYQQALGQGPQFIFQYYEEEERQRGNFPDRFSGHQFPNYSSELNVNALLLGDSALYLCASSQGQKNSPLHFGNGTRLTVT.

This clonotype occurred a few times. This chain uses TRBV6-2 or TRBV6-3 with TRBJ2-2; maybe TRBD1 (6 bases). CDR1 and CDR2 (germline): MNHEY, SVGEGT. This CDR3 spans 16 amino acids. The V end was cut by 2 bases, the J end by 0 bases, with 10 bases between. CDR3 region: CASSYPTGSNTGELFF. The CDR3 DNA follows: TGTGCCAGCAGTTACCCTACAGGGTCGAACACCGGGGAGCTGTTTTTT.

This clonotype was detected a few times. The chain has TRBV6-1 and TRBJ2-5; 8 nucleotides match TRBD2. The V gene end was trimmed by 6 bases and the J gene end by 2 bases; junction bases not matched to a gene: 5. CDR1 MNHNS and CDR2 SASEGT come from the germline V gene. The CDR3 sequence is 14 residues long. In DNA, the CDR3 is TGTGCCAGCAGCCCGGGGACTAGTCAAGAGACCCAGTACTTC. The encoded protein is CASSPGTSQETQYF.

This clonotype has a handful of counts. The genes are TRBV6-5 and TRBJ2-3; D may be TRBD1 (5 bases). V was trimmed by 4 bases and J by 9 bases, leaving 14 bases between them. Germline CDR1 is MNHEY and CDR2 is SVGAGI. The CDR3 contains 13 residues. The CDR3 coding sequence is TGTGCCAGCAGTTCAACTCAGGGTATGACGCAGTATTTT. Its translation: CASSSTQGMTQYF.

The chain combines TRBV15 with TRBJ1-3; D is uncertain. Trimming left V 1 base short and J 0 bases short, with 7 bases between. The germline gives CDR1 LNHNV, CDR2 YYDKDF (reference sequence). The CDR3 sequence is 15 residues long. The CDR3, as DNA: TGTGCCACCAGCAGAGTCAGTGGCTCTGGAAACACCATATATTTT. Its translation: CATSRVSGSGNTIYF.

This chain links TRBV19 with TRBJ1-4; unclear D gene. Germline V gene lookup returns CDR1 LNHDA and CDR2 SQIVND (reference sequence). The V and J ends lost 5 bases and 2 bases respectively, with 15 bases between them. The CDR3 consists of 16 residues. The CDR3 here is CASSVPRAVTNEKLFF. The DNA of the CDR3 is TGTGCCAGTAGTGTCCCCCGGGCAGTCACTAATGAAAAACTGTTTTTT.

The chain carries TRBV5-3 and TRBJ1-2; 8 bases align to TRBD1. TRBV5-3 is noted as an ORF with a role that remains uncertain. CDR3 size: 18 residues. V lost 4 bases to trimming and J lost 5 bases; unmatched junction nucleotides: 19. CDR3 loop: CARSPTGEGLRNLYGYTF. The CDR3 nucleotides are TGTGCCAGAAGCCCGACAGGGGAGGGGTTGAGGAATCTTTATGGCTACACCTTC.

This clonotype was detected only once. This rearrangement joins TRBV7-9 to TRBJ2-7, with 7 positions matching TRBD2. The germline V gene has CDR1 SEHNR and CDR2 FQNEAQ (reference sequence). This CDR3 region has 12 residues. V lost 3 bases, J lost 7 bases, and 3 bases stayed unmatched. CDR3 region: CASSLLGGEQYF. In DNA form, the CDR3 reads TGTGCCAGCAGCTTGCTGGGGGGGGAGCAGTACTTC.

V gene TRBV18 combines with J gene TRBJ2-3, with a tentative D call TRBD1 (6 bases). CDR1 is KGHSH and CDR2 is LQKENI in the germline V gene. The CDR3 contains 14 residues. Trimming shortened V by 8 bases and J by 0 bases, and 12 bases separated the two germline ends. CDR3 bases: TGTGCCAGCGGGATGGACAGAAGCACAGATACGCAGTATTTT. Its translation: CASGMDRSTDTQYF.